This T cell receptor (beta chain) was identified during a study of CD8 T cells in Susac syndrome. V was clipped by 4 bases and J by 7 bases, with 26 bases between them. The CDR3 extends over 16 amino acids. The V gene's germline CDR1 is DFQATT and CDR2 SNEGSKA (reference sequence). After extraction with the RNeasy kit, roughly 0.45 to 1 ug of the RNA was reverse transcribed using random hexamers. MiXCR, applied by TCRdb to the immunoSEQ multiplex PCR reads, yields one record per CDR3 protein. Of about 140,000 distinct CDR3 sequences in the sample, just under 95% were seen once. This rearrangement joins TRBV20-1 to TRBJ2-7, with D possibly being TRBD2 (5 bases). Sequenced sample: CD8+ T cells from PBMCs. The receptor comes from a human donor with Susac syndrome. The CDR3 sequence is CSAKDDTDTYRGEQYF. CDR3 nucleotides: TGCAGTGCTAAGGATGATACTGACACCTACCGAGGGGAGCAGTACTTC.